This T cell receptor (beta chain) was recorded in a study of blood T cells in healthy people across ages. Whole-study results and caveats: TCR beta diversity tracked closely with naive T cell percentage. Getting older went along with TCR beta diversity per million T cells dropping roughly linearly. Lack of knowledge of donor CMV status possibly confounded expanded clonotype changes.

Researchers report isolating at least 6 million PBMCs per sample. Then a second PCR, running about 7 to 11 cycles, was carried out with a sample-barcoded 5' primer and a J-beta primer mix. A single record per CDR3 protein comes from TCRdb applying MiXCR to the 5' RACE reads. The data contain 650,000 to 700,000 distinct CDR3 sequences, around 32% of them seen just once; the ten biggest clones take up approximately 15%. The sample holds many counts of this clonotype. Its specificity is not known. Sequencing was carried out using blood. This clonotype originated in a woman older than 75 in good health.

The CDR3 sequence: CASRQDYGYTF. In nucleotides, the CDR3 is TGTGCCAGCAGACAGGACTATGGCTACACCTTC. The chain joins TRBV5-5 to TRBJ1-2, with a weak D call TRBD1 (5 bases). V lost 5 bases and J lost 3, with 5 bases in between. CDR1 SGHKS and CDR2 YYEKEE come from the germline V gene (reference sequence). The CDR3 covers 11 residues.